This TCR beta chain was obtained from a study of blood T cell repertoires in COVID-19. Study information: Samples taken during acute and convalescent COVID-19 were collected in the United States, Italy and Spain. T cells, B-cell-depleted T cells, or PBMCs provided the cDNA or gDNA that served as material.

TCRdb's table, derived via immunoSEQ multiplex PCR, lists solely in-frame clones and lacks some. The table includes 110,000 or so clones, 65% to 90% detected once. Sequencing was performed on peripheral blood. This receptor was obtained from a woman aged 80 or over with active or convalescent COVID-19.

CDR3 amino acids: CASSYTGGAAGELFF. The CDR3 nucleotides read TGTGCCAGCAGTTACACAGGGGGCGCAGCCGGGGAGCTGTTTTTT. The chain employs TRBV27 and TRBJ2-2, with TRBD1 matching over 9 bases. The CDR3 length is 15 residues. After removal of 4 bases from V and 6 bases from J, the junction contained 6 bases not matched to a gene. Germline CDR1 MNHEY, CDR2 SMNVEV (reference sequence).